This T cell receptor beta chain was captured by sequencing in a study of human T cells and chemical hapten exposure. General study results and limits: After DPC sensitization, TCRs above 1 in 1000 frequency showed no change.

One entry per CDR3 protein, called by TCRdb with MiXCR from the RACE reads. The repertoire holds approximately 90,000 distinct CDR3 sequences, with over 10% as singletons. With V trimmed by 2 bases and J by 0 bases, 3 bases remained unmatched. The CDR3 consists of 16 residues. CDR1 LGHDT and CDR2 YNNKEL come from the germline V gene (reference sequence). Time point given: patch test 1, 2 weeks after DPC sensitization. Noted treatment: therapeutic diphenylcyclopropenone sensitization with weekly scalp DPC. To note about this clonotype: Its antigen is unknown.

The source was whole blood, collected in connection with sensitization to the hapten diphenylcyclopropenone (DPC). The chain links TRBV3-1 to TRBJ2-2, with 7 nucleotides matching TRBD2. The receptor was derived from a middle-aged woman with alopecia areata. Some clones in this sample may be carry-over from other donors' samples. CDR3 in amino acids: CASSQWAGANTGELFF. The CDR3 DNA reads as TGTGCCAGCAGCCAATGGGCGGGAGCGAACACCGGGGAGCTGTTTTTT.